These 26 T cell receptor beta chains came from one sample sequenced in a study of blood T cell repertoires in COVID-19. The protocol was immunoSEQ multiplex PCR, while the TCRdb copy is restricted to in-frame clones and leaves out a portion. The sample yields some 460,000 clones, about 90% seen once. The sequenced material came from PBMCs or T cells enriched from blood (not recorded which). These receptors originate from a young woman with acute COVID-19.

In this sample, this clone turned up once. This chain links TRBV28 with TRBJ1-6, with D maybe TRBD1 (6 bases). CDR1 MDHEN and CDR2 SYDVKM come from the germline V gene. The germline V and J ends were trimmed by 10 bases and 14 bases, with 24 bases remaining between them. There are 14 residues in the CDR3. CDR3 nucleotide sequence: TGTGCCACCGGGACATTACAGGGACCCAGGGCCCTCCACTTT. Translating it yields CATGTLQGPRALHF. The complete variable domain, with remaining parts taken from reference TRBV28 and TRBJ1-6, reads DVKVTQSSRYLVKRTGEKVFLECVQDMDHENMFWYRQDPGLGLRLIYFSYDVKMKEKGDIPEGYSVSREKKERFSLILESASTNQTSMYLCATGTLQGPRALHFGNGTRLTVT.

This chain connects TRBV28 to TRBJ1-5, with 7 bases matching TRBD1. V lost 6 bases, J lost 6 bases, and 8 bases stayed unmatched. Germline CDR1 and CDR2: MDHEN and SYDVKM. The CDR3 sequence is 14 residues long. CDR3 sequence (DNA): TGTGCCAGCAGAGGGGGCCCCTCGAGTCAGCCCCAGCATTTT. Encoded protein: CASRGGPSSQPQHF.

This CDR3 is CASSPDRGVNEKLFF. CDR3 bases: TGTGCCAGCTCACCAGACAGGGGAGTTAATGAAAAACTGTTTTTT. The chain joins TRBV18 to TRBJ1-4; 8 positions match TRBD1. Germline V gives CDR1 KGHSH, CDR2 LQKENI. The CDR3 length is 15 residues. V shed 2 bases, J shed 4 bases, and the junction held 3 bases outside the gene matches.

V gene TRBV19 combines with J gene TRBJ1-1, with a possible D match to TRBD1 (5 bases). V was trimmed by 5 bases and J by 1 base, leaving 8 bases between them. The germline CDR1 and CDR2 sequences are LNHDA and SQIVND (reference sequence). This CDR3 is built from 13 residues. CDR3 residues: CASSRQQNTEAFF. The CDR3 region has the DNA TGTGCCAGTAGTCGACAGCAGAACACTGAAGCTTTCTTT.

Details on this clone: Mismatch with germline at one junction end may stem from a read error. This sequence joins TRBV5-5 and TRBJ2-7, with TRBD2 matching over 9 bases. CDR1 is SGHKS, CDR2 YYEKEE, per germline (reference sequence). This CDR3 region has 15 residues. The CDR3, as DNA: TGTGCCAGCAGCTTTACCGGGACTAGCTCCCACGAGCAGTACTTC. This codes for CASSFTGTSSHEQYF.

The chain employs TRBV9 and TRBJ1-4; D ambiguous. The CDR3 sequence is 12 residues long. Germline V lookup: CDR1 SGDLS, CDR2 YYNGEE. V was pared by 3 bases and J by 5 bases, with 5 bases between. CDR3 in amino acids: CASSGRNEKLFF. CDR3 in DNA: TGTGCCAGCAGCGGTCGGAATGAAAAACTGTTTTTT. Together with reference TRBV9 and TRBJ1-4, the CDR3 gives the full variable domain: DSGVTQTPKHLITATGQRVTLRCSPRSGDLSVYWYQQSLDQGLQFLIQYYNGEERAKGNILERFSAQQFPDLHSELNLSSLELGDSALYFCASSGRNEKLFFGSGTQLSVL.

The DNA of the CDR3 is TGCGCCAGCAGCTTGGTGTCCGGGCCGGGGACTGAAGCTTTCTTT. Amino acids: CASSLVSGPGTEAFF. V and J are TRBV5-1 and TRBJ1-1; D is uncertain. The CDR3 is 15 amino acids. Germline V CDR1 and CDR2: SGHRS, YFSETQ. V shed 0 bases and J shed 5 bases, with 14 bases lying between them.

The chain couples TRBV25-1 to TRBJ1-4, with a tentative D call TRBD1 (6 bases). Trimming left V 2 bases short and J 0 bases short, with 10 bases between. Germline CDR1 MGHDK, CDR2 SYGVNS. The CDR3 loop spans 16 amino acids. The CDR3 DNA reads as TGTGCCAGCAGTGAAGTCACAGGGCCAACTAATGAAAAACTGTTTTTT. This gives the protein CASSEVTGPTNEKLFF.

This clone occurred many times. The rearrangement uses TRBV19 and TRBJ1-5, with 10 positions matching TRBD1. This CDR3 is built from 14 residues. Germline CDR1 reads LNHDA; CDR2 reads SQIVND (reference sequence). With 7 bases clipped from V and 6 bases from J, the junction kept 6 bases outside the gene matches. CDR3 DNA sequence: TGTGCCAGTAATAGACAGGGGGCTAGTCAGCCCCAGCATTTT. This gives the protein CASNRQGASQPQHF. The full variable domain, rest sourced from reference TRBV19 and TRBJ1-5, is DGGITQSPKYLFRKEGQNVTLSCEQNLNHDAMYWYRQDPGQGLRLIYYSQIVNDFQKGDIAEGYSVSREKKESFPLTVTSAQKNPTAFYLCASNRQGASQPQHFGDGTRLSIL.

The chain uses TRBV29-1 and TRBJ2-7, with TRBD1 matching over 7 bases. The CDR3 runs to 14 residues. The junction had 11 bases not matched to a gene; V was cut back by 6 bases and J by 3 bases. From germline, CDR1 is SQVTM and CDR2 ANQGSEA. CDR3 sequence: CSVRRDSSGYEQYF. CDR3 coding DNA: TGCAGCGTCAGAAGGGACAGTTCGGGCTACGAGCAGTACTTC.

The gene calls are TRBV4-1 and TRBJ2-1, with D possibly matching TRBD2 (5 bases). CDR1 is MGHRA, CDR2 YSYEKL, per germline. V lost 4 bases and J lost 4, with 8 bases in between. This CDR3 is 13 amino acids long. For the CDR3, the DNA is TGCGCCAGCAGCCCCCGGGAATACAATGAGCAGTTCTTC. This sequence encodes CASSPREYNEQFF.

V usage is TRBV28 and J usage is TRBJ1-2; TRBD1 is a possible D gene (5 bases). The ends were cut back, 2 bases at V and 8 bases at J, with 12 bases in the middle. The CDR3 loop spans 13 amino acids. Germline lookup yields CDR1 MDHEN and CDR2 SYDVKM. Here the CDR3 DNA reads TGTGCCAGCAGTTTAGAGGGGACTGGGGGCTACACCTTC. This gives the protein CASSLEGTGGYTF.

J is TRBJ1-3 and V is TRBV29-1, with D unresolved. Between the trimmed V and J ends, which lost 7 bases and 4 bases, there was a span of 8 bases. The CDR3 consists of 11 residues. Germline V gene data show CDR1 as SQVTM and CDR2 as ANQGSEA. Written as DNA, the CDR3 is TGCAGCGCCGCCCTAGGAAACACCATATATTTT. This sequence encodes CSAALGNTIYF.

This clone has just one count. Other DNA sequences in the sample encode the same CDR3. The V and J genes are TRBV7-9 and TRBJ2-5; maybe TRBD2 (6 bases). CDR1 and CDR2 (germline): SEHNR, FQNEAQ (reference sequence). The ends were cut back, 0 bases at V and 2 bases at J, with 10 bases in the middle. This CDR3 spans 15 amino acids. The CDR3 loop is CASSLAGGGQETQYF. The DNA for the CDR3 is TGTGCCAGCAGCTTAGCGGGGGGAGGTCAAGAGACCCAGTACTTC.

This chain joins TRBV5-5 and TRBJ1-3, with D possibly matching TRBD1 (6 bases). Germline CDR1 SGHKS, CDR2 YYEKEE (reference sequence). This CDR3 is 15 amino acids long. V shed 4 bases and J shed 0 bases, with 11 bases lying between them. The CDR3: CASSIRDTSGNTIYF. CDR3 in DNA: TGTGCCAGCAGCATACGGGACACCTCTGGAAACACCATATATTTT.

The V call is TRBV12-5, the J call TRBJ1-5; D gene unclear. The CDR3 covers 14 residues. Germline-derived CDR1 and CDR2 are LGHNT and FRNRAP. Trimming took 0 bases from V and 4 from J, leaving 7 bases between them. CDR3 in DNA: TGTGCTAGTGGTTTGGTGCCGGGGAATCAGCCCCAGCATTTT. Its translation: CASGLVPGNQPQHF.

In the case of this clone: The sample has other DNA sequences that encode this CDR3 too. The chain links TRBV6-5 to TRBJ2-1, with 10 bases lining up with TRBD2. Germline V gene sequence: CDR1 MNHEY, CDR2 SVGAGI. CDR3 length equals 14 residues. J lost 7 bases, V lost 4 bases, and 4 bases had no gene match. DNA of the CDR3: TGTGCCAGCAGTTTAGCGGGGGGTTGGAATGAGCAGTTCTTC. The encoded protein is CASSLAGGWNEQFF.

Only a few counts were recorded for this clone. The rearrangement joins TRBV19 to TRBJ2-2; 8 positions agree with TRBD2. Losses at the gene ends were 6 bases for V and 5 bases for J; bases not matched to a gene: 14. CDR3 length: 17 amino acids. The germline gives CDR1 LNHDA, CDR2 SQIVND (reference sequence). The CDR3 spells CASRASQLRGGTGELFF. In DNA, the CDR3 is TGTGCCAGTAGGGCATCACAGCTTCGGGGGGGGACCGGGGAGCTGTTTTTT.

This chain uses TRBV7-9 with TRBJ2-7; tentatively, D is TRBD1 (5 bases). Germline assignment: CDR1 SEHNR and CDR2 FQNEAQ (reference sequence). The CDR3 spans 15 residues. V lost 4 bases, J lost 1 base, and 14 bases lay in between. The CDR3 region has the DNA TGTGCCAGCAGCTCCACGAGACAGAGGTCCTACGAGCAGTACTTC. Amino acids: CASSSTRQRSYEQYF.

This clone was seen just once. The chain links TRBV30 to TRBJ1-5, with D maybe TRBD1 (5 bases). Looked up from germline, CDR1 is GTSNPN and CDR2 is SVGIG (reference sequence). The CDR3 is made up of 12 amino acids. Trimming removed 4 bases from V and 7 bases from J, with 11 bases in between. CDR3 loop: CAWKSGGQPQHF. The CDR3 DNA follows: TGTGCCTGGAAATCGGGGGGACAGCCCCAGCATTTT.

The genes are TRBV5-1 and TRBJ1-2; no firm D call. The CDR3 is 13 amino acids. Germline V gene data show CDR1 as SGHRS and CDR2 as YFSETQ. V was clipped by 0 bases and J by 2 bases, with 5 bases between them. The CDR3 region is CASSLEQNYGYTF. CDR3 in DNA: TGCGCCAGCAGCTTGGAACAGAACTATGGCTACACCTTC.

The chain has TRBV6-5 and TRBJ2-2; D might be TRBD1 (6 bases). The V gene's germline CDR1 is MNHEY and CDR2 SVGAGI. Between the trimmed V and J ends, which lost 5 bases and 1 base, there was a span of 8 bases. The CDR3 runs to 14 residues. In nucleotides, the CDR3 is TGTGCCAGCAGTCCGGGACAGAACACCGGGGAGCTGTTTTTT. This codes for CASSPGQNTGELFF.

The chain has TRBV27 and TRBJ1-5; D possibly corresponds to TRBD1 (5 bases). There are 15 residues in the CDR3. Trimming left V 0 bases short and J 5 bases short, with 11 bases between. Germline V lookup: CDR1 MNHEY, CDR2 SMNVEV (reference sequence). CDR3 loop: CASSLSQQGDQPQHF. The CDR3 DNA reads as TGTGCCAGCAGTTTATCCCAGCAAGGGGATCAGCCCCAGCATTTT.

This clone was detected many times. Other DNA sequences in this sample translate to the same CDR3. The chain links TRBV3-1 (or the pseudogene TRBV3-2) to TRBJ1-6, with unresolved D. With 1 base removed from V and 5 bases from J, the gap between germline ends came to 3 bases. CDR3 length equals 13 residues. Looked up from germline, CDR1 is LGHDT and CDR2 is YNNKEL (reference sequence). CDR3 bases: TGTGCCAGCAGCCAAGGAGATAATTCACCCCTCCACTTT. Amino acid sequence: CASSQGDNSPLHF.

The chain combines TRBV7-3 with TRBJ1-4, with TRBD1 matching 7 bases. Germline CDR1 and CDR2: SGHTA and FQGTGA. The V segment lost 1 base and the J segment 6 bases; nucleotides outside the gene matches: 2. CDR3 length: 14 residues. The CDR3 DNA is TGTGCCAGCAGCTTAAGCGGGACAGATGAAAAACTGTTTTTT. This encodes CASSLSGTDEKLFF.

The gene calls are TRBV27 and TRBJ2-5; D not certain. Germline V gene data show CDR1 as MNHEY and CDR2 as SMNVEV (reference sequence). Trimming removed 5 bases from V and 0 bases from J, with 10 bases in between. This CDR3 region has 14 residues. DNA for the CDR3: TGTGCCAGCAGTCCAAGTCGGTACCAAGAGACCCAGTACTTC. Amino acids: CASSPSRYQETQYF.